This T cell receptor beta chain was captured by sequencing in a study of T cell changes during pregnancy in multiple sclerosis. The trim removed 5 bases at V and 2 bases at J, leaving 7 bases unmatched. Germline V gene lookup returns CDR1 MRHNA and CDR2 SNTAGT. The CDR3 length is 16 residues. Sequencing used immunoSEQ multiplex PCR; TCRdb keeps in-frame clones, though not all of them. The sample yields approximately 100,000 clones, around 90% seen once. This rearrangement joins TRBV6-4 to TRBJ2-2; 8 bases match TRBD2. This clonotype was obtained from a female donor with multiple sclerosis, enrolled in a pregnancy study. The sequences come from peripheral blood, collected in the second trimester of pregnancy. The CDR3 nucleotides read TGTGCCAGCAGTCCAATCGGGGGGGTAAACACCGGGGAGCTGTTTTTT. Its protein product is CASSPIGGVNTGELFF.